These 30 T cell receptor beta chains originate from one sample sequenced in a study of cytomegalovirus exposure and HLA in healthy donors. The PCR contained 60 Vbeta and 13 Jbeta primers. Generated by immunoSEQ multiplex PCR, the TCRdb table keeps only in-frame clones and is missing some. The data show fewer than 90,000 clones, about 74% seen once. The sequenced sample was PBMCs. The receptors were sampled from a man aged 30 to 45 in good health and CMV-seronegative.

This chain joins TRBV5-1 and TRBJ1-1; TRBD1 aligns across 7 bases. The germline gives CDR1 SGHRS, CDR2 YFSETQ. This CDR3 is built from 13 residues. J was trimmed by 3 bases and V by 4 bases; bases with no gene match: 3. Here the CDR3 reads CASSPGQDTEAFF. CDR3 in DNA: TGCGCCAGCAGCCCTGGACAGGACACTGAAGCTTTCTTT.

The V and J genes are TRBV7-8 and TRBJ2-7; the match to TRBD1 covers 12 bases. Germline CDR1 reads SGHVS; CDR2 reads FQNEAQ. V lost 0 bases, J lost 7 bases, and 10 bases stayed unmatched. This CDR3 has 17 residues. CDR3: CASSLATPGQGAEEQYF. The CDR3, as DNA: TGTGCCAGCAGCTTAGCGACTCCGGGACAGGGGGCCGAAGAGCAGTACTTC.

The CDR3 region is CASSERLAGTYEQYF. DNA for the CDR3: TGTGCCAGCAGCGAGAGACTAGCGGGGACCTACGAGCAGTACTTC. The J gene is TRBJ2-7, the V gene TRBV7-2, with 11 bases fitting TRBD2. The CDR3 loop spans 15 amino acids. Germline assignment: CDR1 SGHTA and CDR2 FQGNSA. The J segment lost 2 bases and the V segment lost 5 bases, leaving 5 bases of the junction unmatched.

The count of this clone is one. A junction boundary mismatches the germline segment, possibly from a read error. V and J are TRBV7-9 and TRBJ1-1, with D perhaps TRBD1 (6 bases). The germline gives CDR1 SEHNR, CDR2 FQNEAQ (reference sequence). CDR3 size: 16 residues. CDR3 residues: CSSSEHRAGMNTEAFF. The DNA for the CDR3 is TGTTCCAGCAGCGAACACAGGGCCGGGATGAACACTGAAGCTTTCTTT.

The J gene is TRBJ2-3, the V gene TRBV7-2; D is ambiguous. Trimming cost V 1 base and J 0 bases, with 8 bases left between them. This CDR3 has 15 amino acids. CDR1 SGHTA and CDR2 FQGNSA come from the germline V gene. Here the CDR3 reads CASSLDYLSTDTQYF. The CDR3 DNA is TGTGCCAGCAGCTTAGACTACCTAAGCACAGATACGCAGTATTTT.

V gene TRBV7-9 combines with J gene TRBJ2-5; D possibly corresponds to TRBD1 (6 bases). The germline gives CDR1 SEHNR, CDR2 FQNEAQ (reference sequence). The CDR3 is 13 amino acids. Trimming shortened V by 10 bases and J by 2 bases, and 14 bases separated the two germline ends. CDR3 DNA: TGTGCCATAAGGGCCAGGGGACAAGAGACCCAGTACTTC. Translation: CAIRARGQETQYF.

The chain recombines TRBV6-5 with TRBJ2-7, with TRBD2 matching 11 bases. This CDR3 contains 14 residues. Trimming took 5 bases from V and 3 from J; bases not matched to a gene: 3. Germline CDR1 and CDR2: MNHEY and SVGAGI. The DNA of the CDR3 is TGTGCCAGCAGTGCTAGCGGGGGGTTCTACGAGCAGTACTTC. It encodes CASSASGGFYEQYF.

The CDR3 protein is CASSGRTGRTDTQYF. In nucleotides, the CDR3 is TGTGCCAGCAGTGGGCGGACAGGGAGAACAGATACGCAGTATTTT. The rearrangement uses TRBV6-1 and TRBJ2-3, with 8 bases aligning to TRBD1. The CDR3 consists of 15 residues. Per the germline V gene, CDR1 is MNHNS and CDR2 is SASEGT. J gave up 3 bases and V 4 bases, and 6 bases lay outside the gene matches.

The genes are TRBV4-1 and TRBJ1-2; TRBD1 aligns across 8 bases. The germline V gene has CDR1 MGHRA and CDR2 YSYEKL. This CDR3 spans 15 amino acids. The trim removed 1 base at V and 3 bases at J, leaving 4 bases unmatched. CDR3 sequence reads: CASSQARGQDYGYTF. The CDR3, as DNA: TGCGCCAGCAGCCAAGCCAGGGGACAGGACTATGGCTACACCTTC.

The chain joins TRBV7-2 to TRBJ1-4; 8 nucleotides line up with TRBD1. The CDR3 covers 15 residues. Trimming removed 5 bases from V and 5 bases from J; junction bases left unmatched: 7. CDR1 and CDR2 (germline): SGHTA, FQGNSA. CDR3: CASSRDRGPNEKLFF. The CDR3 DNA reads as TGTGCCAGCAGCCGAGACAGGGGCCCCAATGAAAAACTGTTTTTT.

This clone was picked up a small number of times. This chain's CDR3 is CASSLNYEQYF. The CDR3 nucleotides read TGTGCCAGCAGCCTAAACTACGAGCAGTACTTC. The rearrangement joins TRBV11-2 to TRBJ2-7; D remains ambiguous. V lost 5 bases and J 3 bases, leaving 5 bases between the germline ends. The CDR3 contains 11 residues. Germline values: CDR1 SGHAT, CDR2 FQNNGV.

CDR3 bases: TGTGCCAGCAGCTTAGCGTCTAGCGGGAACAATGAGCAGTTCTTC. It specifies CASSLASSGNNEQFF. This chain connects TRBV7-9 to TRBJ2-1; 9 positions match TRBD2. There are 15 residues in the CDR3. CDR1 is SEHNR and CDR2 is FQNEAQ in the germline V gene (reference sequence). V lost 0 bases and J lost 5; bases outside the gene matches: 2.

The J gene is TRBJ1-4, the V gene TRBV10-1; D may be TRBD1 (5 bases). Germline CDR1 reads WNHNN; CDR2 reads SYGVQD (reference sequence). Trimming left V 4 bases short and J 10 bases short, with 16 bases between. CDR3 length: 14 residues. The CDR3 protein is CASSVLRDGGKLFF. The CDR3, as DNA: TGCGCCAGCAGTGTTCTCAGGGATGGCGGAAAACTGTTTTTT.

This clone was recorded only once. The chain recombines TRBV6-1 with TRBJ2-5; D is uncertain. Looked up from germline, CDR1 is MNHNS and CDR2 is SASEGT. V was cut by 4 bases and J by 5 bases, with 14 bases left in between. The CDR3 length is 14 residues. The CDR3 sequence is CASSAVQILETQYF. The CDR3 nucleotides are TGTGCCAGCAGTGCAGTACAGATTCTTGAGACCCAGTACTTC.

J is TRBJ2-1 and V is TRBV25-1, with 16 nucleotides matching TRBD2. Looked up from germline, CDR1 is MGHDK and CDR2 is SYGVNS. The CDR3 sequence is 15 residues long. V lost 8 bases and J lost 5; bases outside the gene matches: 3. CDR3 loop: CASGTSGGADNEQFF. CDR3 DNA: TGTGCCAGCGGGACTAGCGGGGGGGCCGACAATGAGCAGTTCTTC.

The V and J genes are TRBV25-1 and TRBJ2-1, with TRBD2 matching 9 bases. Germline V gene sequence: CDR1 MGHDK, CDR2 SYGVNS. V shed 3 bases and J 6 bases; nucleotides not matched to a gene: 6. The CDR3 contains 15 residues. The DNA of the CDR3 is TGTGCCAGCAGTGATAGTCTAGCGGGGCCCAATGAGCAGTTCTTC. This codes for CASSDSLAGPNEQFF. The whole variable domain, remainder taken from reference TRBV25-1 and TRBJ2-1, is EADIYQTPRYLVIGTGKKITLECSQTMGHDKMYWYQQDPGMELHLIHYSYGVNSTEKGDLSSESTVSRIRTEHFPLTLESARPSHTSQYLCASSDSLAGPNEQFFGPGTRLTVL.

This chain joins TRBV7-9 and TRBJ1-2; D remains ambiguous. The V end lost 1 base, the J end lost 3 bases, and 12 bases lay between the germline ends. Germline CDR1 and CDR2: SEHNR and FQNEAQ (reference sequence). The CDR3 is made up of 15 amino acids. CDR3 amino acids: CASSLGSAGHYGYTF. The CDR3 nucleotides are TGTGCCAGCAGCTTAGGGTCGGCAGGCCACTATGGCTACACCTTC. Drawing the rest from reference TRBV7-9 and TRBJ1-2, the complete variable domain is DTGVSQNPRHKITKRGQNVTFRCDPISEHNRLYWYRQTLGQGPEFLTYFQNEAQLEKSRLLSDRFSAERPKGSFSTLEIQRTEQGDSAMYLCASSLGSAGHYGYTFGSGTRLTVV.

This chain links TRBV7-8 with TRBJ1-1, with D maybe TRBD1 (6 bases). Germline V gene data show CDR1 as SGHVS and CDR2 as FQNEAQ. The CDR3 is made up of 16 amino acids. Trimming pared 5 bases from V and 0 bases from J, leaving 16 bases between. DNA for the CDR3: TGTGCCAGCAGCCTCGGACAGCTCCCCATGAACACTGAAGCTTTCTTT. This encodes CASSLGQLPMNTEAFF.

The chain carries TRBV5-1 and TRBJ1-1; D not certain. Germline-derived CDR1 and CDR2 are SGHRS and YFSETQ. Deletions cut 2 bases from V and 1 base from J, with 6 bases between. The CDR3 is 13 amino acids. For the CDR3, the DNA is TGCGCCAGCAGCTTAACGGGGAACACTGAAGCTTTCTTT. Amino acids: CASSLTGNTEAFF.

The CDR3 region is CASSKAVRGYRYSPLHF. CDR3 nucleotide sequence: TGTGCCAGCAGCAAAGCGGTCAGGGGTTACCGCTATTCACCCCTCCACTTT. The chain combines TRBV21-1 with TRBJ1-6; TRBD1 reflects the table's D call only, with no check against the DNA. TRBV21-1 is a pseudogene locus. The CDR3 totals 17 residues.

The V gene is TRBV7-4, the J gene TRBJ2-5, with 8 bases matching TRBD1. The DNA end is more similar to TRBJ2-7, so the J call may be wrong. In germline, CDR1 is SGHVT, CDR2 SQSDAQ. CDR3 length equals 16 residues. This CDR3 reads CASSQTRQGSAYEQYF. The CDR3 nucleotides are TGTGCCAGCAGCCAAACCAGACAGGGGTCCGCCTACGAGCAGTACTTC.

The chain is built from TRBV7-6 and TRBJ1-1; D possibly corresponds to TRBD1 (5 bases). Germline V gives CDR1 SGHVS, CDR2 FNYEAQ. The V gene lost 4 bases and the J gene lost 9 bases, with 15 bases spanning the gap. The CDR3 extends over 13 amino acids. The CDR3 DNA reads TGTGCCAGCAGCTCACCCGGGGGGAACCAAGCTTTCTTT. Translation: CASSSPGGNQAFF.

The V and J genes are TRBV7-9 and TRBJ2-7; 8 bases align to TRBD2. Germline-derived CDR1 and CDR2 are SEHNR and FQNEAQ (reference sequence). This CDR3 spans 14 amino acids. Losses at the gene ends were 6 bases for V and 3 bases for J; bases not matched to a gene: 7. In nucleotides, the CDR3 is TGTGCCAGCAGTCCACGGGGGGGTAGCTACGAGCAGTACTTC. Translating it yields CASSPRGGSYEQYF. The complete variable domain, with remaining parts taken from reference TRBV7-9 and TRBJ2-7, reads DTGVSQNPRHKITKRGQNVTFRCDPISEHNRLYWYRQTLGQGPEFLTYFQNEAQLEKSRLLSDRFSAERPKGSFSTLEIQRTEQGDSAMYLCASSPRGGSYEQYFGPGTRLTVT.

This chain joins TRBV11-2 and TRBJ1-3; tentative D call: TRBD1 (6 bases). Germline lookup yields CDR1 SGHAT and CDR2 FQNNGV. CDR3 length: 17 amino acids. The V gene lost 0 bases and the J gene lost 3 bases, with 15 bases spanning the gap. The CDR3 DNA reads TGTGCCAGCAGCTTAGAACAAGGGGGTCCCAATGGAAACACCATATATTTT. Amino acids: CASSLEQGGPNGNTIYF.

This chain connects TRBV5-1 to TRBJ2-4; 8 nucleotides line up with TRBD1. Germline values: CDR1 SGHRS, CDR2 YFSETQ. The CDR3 is 12 amino acids. Trimming at V came to 1 base and at J to 9 bases, leaving 0 bases not matched to a gene. The CDR3 sequence is CASSLQGAIQYF. The CDR3 nucleotides read TGCGCCAGCAGCTTGCAGGGGGCCATTCAGTACTTC.

V usage is TRBV29-1 and J usage is TRBJ2-7; TRBD2 matches at 10 bases. The trim removed 4 bases at V and 6 bases at J, leaving 6 bases unmatched. Per germline, CDR1 SQVTM and CDR2 ANQGSEA. The CDR3 extends over 13 amino acids. The CDR3 is CSVAQREGREQYF. The CDR3 DNA reads TGCAGCGTTGCCCAGCGGGAGGGCCGCGAGCAGTACTTC.

This chain connects TRBV29-1 to TRBJ2-1; TRBD2 is a possible D gene (6 bases). CDR3 length: 17 amino acids. V dropped 2 bases and J dropped 3 bases, with 20 bases sitting between them. Germline V gene sequence: CDR1 SQVTM, CDR2 ANQGSEA. The chain's CDR3 is CSVEKTSGLSNYNEQFF. In DNA form, the CDR3 reads TGCAGCGTTGAAAAAACTTCTGGACTATCGAACTACAATGAGCAGTTCTTC.

In this sample, this clone turned up once. J is TRBJ2-1 and V is TRBV28; 8 nucleotides agree with TRBD1. The V gene's germline CDR1 is MDHEN and CDR2 SYDVKM. The CDR3 covers 15 residues. J lost 4 bases, V lost 7 bases, and 9 bases had no gene match. The CDR3 nucleotides read TGTGCCAGCACCCCAGGGCAGGGGGCTTACAATGAGCAGTTCTTC. Translation: CASTPGQGAYNEQFF.

The rearrangement links TRBV28 to TRBJ2-5; the D gene is possibly TRBD1 (6 bases). CDR3 length equals 15 residues. Germline V gene sequence: CDR1 MDHEN, CDR2 SYDVKM. V was cut by 7 bases and J by 7 bases, with 22 bases left in between. The CDR3 reads CASKVGREGGGTQYF. DNA of the CDR3: TGTGCCAGCAAGGTCGGACGAGAAGGGGGTGGGACCCAGTACTTC. The whole variable domain, filled in from reference TRBV28 and TRBJ2-5, reads DVKVTQSSRYLVKRTGEKVFLECVQDMDHENMFWYRQDPGLGLRLIYFSYDVKMKEKGDIPEGYSVSREKKERFSLILESASTNQTSMYLCASKVGREGGGTQYFGPGTRLLVL.

This chain links TRBV2 with TRBJ1-6; D call uncertain. Trimming shortened V by 6 bases and J by 12 bases, and 9 bases separated the two germline ends. CDR1 and CDR2 (germline): SNHLY, FYNNEI. This CDR3 is built from 11 residues. This CDR3 reads CASSPSGPLHF. Here the CDR3 DNA reads TGTGCCAGCAGCCCCTCAGGACCCCTCCACTTT.